Each of the 26 T cell receptor beta chains below was sequenced from the same sample in a study of OX40 agonist ivuxolimab in advanced cancers. Measured with immunoSEQ multiplex PCR; TCRdb has only the in-frame clones, and not every one. Of 50,000 to 65,000 clones in the sample, about nine tenths were seen once. The sample was CD4+ or CD8+ T cells sorted from blood, taken in a trial of the OX40 agonist ivuxolimab. The receptors come from an adult with an advanced solid tumor such as melanoma, head and neck, liver or kidney cancer.

The chain carries TRBV6-5 and TRBJ2-7; D assignment may be TRBD1 or TRBD2 (5 bases each). Germline V gene data show CDR1 as MNHEY and CDR2 as SVGAGI. The CDR3 length is 13 residues. V was cut by 8 bases and J by 4 bases, with 15 bases left in between. CDR3 loop: CASGDGGWYEQYF. CDR3 nucleotides: TGTGCCAGCGGGGACGGTGGTTGGTACGAGCAGTACTTC.

The genes are TRBV9 and TRBJ2-5; D gene ambiguous. Germline V lookup: CDR1 SGDLS, CDR2 YYNGEE. The CDR3 has 12 residues. V lost 3 bases and J 10 bases, leaving 13 bases between the germline ends. CDR3 loop: CASSGTSIGQYF. DNA of the CDR3: TGTGCCAGCAGCGGGACGTCAATTGGCCAGTACTTC. Drawing the rest from reference TRBV9 and TRBJ2-5, the complete variable domain is DSGVTQTPKHLITATGQRVTLRCSPRSGDLSVYWYQQSLDQGLQFLIQYYNGEERAKGNILERFSAQQFPDLHSELNLSSLELGDSALYFCASSGTSIGQYFGPGTRLLVL.

V usage is TRBV19 and J usage is TRBJ2-3; D not resolved. V was shortened by 5 bases and J by 0 bases, with 6 bases between the two germline ends. The CDR3 is 13 residues long. Germline V gene lookup returns CDR1 LNHDA and CDR2 SQIVND (reference sequence). The CDR3 coding sequence is TGTGCCAGTAGTCGCGTCAGCACAGATACGCAGTATTTT. Translated: CASSRVSTDTQYF.

The chain has TRBV9 and TRBJ2-1, with D possibly being TRBD2 (5 bases). The V end lost 4 bases, the J end lost 3 bases, and 11 bases lay between the germline ends. The CDR3 length is 14 residues. Germline assignment: CDR1 SGDLS and CDR2 YYNGEE. The CDR3 loop is CASSPPGSYNEQFF. In DNA, the CDR3 is TGTGCCAGCAGCCCCCCTGGGAGCTACAATGAGCAGTTCTTC.

The V and J genes are TRBV6-5 and TRBJ2-5, with D possibly matching TRBD2 (7 bases). CDR3 size: 14 residues. Trimming pared 4 bases from V and 4 bases from J, leaving 13 bases between. Germline CDR1 is MNHEY and CDR2 is SVGAGI. The CDR3: CASSLGRGGETQYF. CDR3 sequence (DNA): TGTGCCAGCAGTTTAGGGAGGGGGGGAGAGACCCAGTACTTC.

The rearrangement uses TRBV4-1 and TRBJ1-2, with a weak D call TRBD1 (5 bases). Looked up from germline, CDR1 is MGHRA and CDR2 is YSYEKL. The CDR3 runs to 14 residues. Trimming cost V 0 bases and J 6 bases, with 11 bases left between them. CDR3 DNA sequence: TGCGCCAGCAGCCAAGATGGGGGACTACATGGCTACACCTTC. Translated, it gives CASSQDGGLHGYTF.

The V and J genes are TRBV5-6 and TRBJ1-2, with a tentative D call TRBD1 (6 bases). The CDR3 sequence is 14 residues long. Trimming cost V 4 bases and J 8 bases, with 18 bases left between them. CDR1 SGHDT and CDR2 YYEEEE come from the germline V gene. Here the CDR3 reads CASSTYGGAWGYTF. For the CDR3, the DNA is TGTGCCAGCAGCACCTACGGGGGGGCCTGGGGCTACACCTTC.

The rearrangement uses TRBV11-3 and TRBJ2-5; no firm D call. The DNA end favors TRBJ2-7, so the J call may be wrong. Germline V gene sequence: CDR1 SGHNT, CDR2 YENEEA. The CDR3 has 12 amino acids. CDR3 nucleotides: TGTGCCAGCAGCTTCACTCGATACGAGCAGTACTTC. This gives the protein CASSFTRYEQYF.

V is TRBV28 and J is TRBJ1-1, with D tentatively TRBD1 (6 bases). V was pared by 7 bases and J by 2 bases, with 8 bases between. Germline CDR1 and CDR2: MDHEN and SYDVKM. The CDR3 is 12 amino acids. CDR3 protein: CASMDSNTEAFF. The CDR3, as DNA: TGTGCCAGCATGGACAGCAACACTGAAGCTTTCTTT. The variable domain in full, completed from reference TRBV28 and TRBJ1-1, reads DVKVTQSSRYLVKRTGEKVFLECVQDMDHENMFWYRQDPGLGLRLIYFSYDVKMKEKGDIPEGYSVSREKKERFSLILESASTNQTSMYLCASMDSNTEAFFGQGTRLTVV.

This chain joins TRBV6-5 and TRBJ2-2; D not resolved. V was pared by 6 bases and J by 3 bases, with 5 bases between. Germline V gives CDR1 MNHEY, CDR2 SVGAGI. This CDR3 has 12 residues. CDR3 region: CASRAYTGELFF. CDR3 DNA sequence: TGTGCCAGCAGGGCCTACACCGGGGAGCTGTTTTTT.

This chain uses TRBV28 with TRBJ2-7; 12 nucleotides line up with TRBD2. The trim removed 5 bases at V and 6 bases at J, leaving 8 bases unmatched. The length of the CDR3 is 15 residues. CDR1 is MDHEN, CDR2 SYDVKM, per germline. The CDR3 nucleotides read TGTGCCAGCAGTCCCTCTAGCGGGAGGGCTCTCGAGCAGTACTTC. Residues: CASSPSSGRALEQYF. Together with reference TRBV28 and TRBJ2-7, the CDR3 gives the full variable domain: DVKVTQSSRYLVKRTGEKVFLECVQDMDHENMFWYRQDPGLGLRLIYFSYDVKMKEKGDIPEGYSVSREKKERFSLILESASTNQTSMYLCASSPSSGRALEQYFGPGTRLTVT.

Turning to this clone: The sample carries other DNA sequences with the same CDR3. CDR3 nucleotides: TGCGCCAGCAGCCAAGCGGGAAACACTGAAGCTTTCTTT. It specifies CASSQAGNTEAFF. The chain carries TRBV4-3 and TRBJ1-1; no firm D call. CDR1 is LGHNA, CDR2 YSLEER, per germline. The V end was cut by 1 base, the J end by 2 bases, with 5 bases between. The CDR3 contains 13 residues.

The chain combines TRBV5-1 with TRBJ2-3; D possibly corresponds to TRBD2 (6 bases). V was trimmed by 5 bases and J by 4 bases, leaving 20 bases between them. The CDR3 is made up of 16 amino acids. Germline loops: CDR1 SGHRS, CDR2 YFSETQ. CDR3 nucleotide sequence: TGCGCCAGCAGGGGCACTGGCGGGGACGAAGCAGATACGCAGTATTTT. It codes for CASRGTGGDEADTQYF.

The V and J genes are TRBV4-1 and TRBJ2-7, with a weak D call TRBD2 (6 bases). From germline, CDR1 is MGHRA and CDR2 YSYEKL. This CDR3 is built from 13 residues. V shed 1 base and J shed 3 bases, with 7 bases lying between them. The CDR3 loop reads CASSQATSYEQYF. The CDR3 DNA is TGCGCCAGCAGCCAAGCGACTAGCTACGAGCAGTACTTC.

The chain recombines TRBV4-2 with TRBJ2-5; tentatively, D is TRBD1 (6 bases). Germline assignment: CDR1 LGHNA and CDR2 YNFKEQ. Deletions cut 6 bases from V and 3 bases from J, with 17 bases between. This CDR3 comprises 15 residues. CDR3 coding DNA: TGTGCCAGCAGTCCTAGAAACAGGGATAAAGAGACCCAGTACTTC. It is translated as CASSPRNRDKETQYF.

This clone was found once. The J gene is TRBJ2-7, the V gene TRBV6-1; TRBD2 matches 7 bases. This CDR3 has 14 residues. The V segment lost 7 bases and the J segment 0 bases; nucleotides outside the gene matches: 6. Germline CDR1 is MNHNS and CDR2 is SASEGT. The CDR3 spells CASKGTTISYEQYF. The CDR3 nucleotides read TGTGCCAGCAAGGGGACTACCATCTCCTACGAGCAGTACTTC.

The chain uses TRBV27 and TRBJ2-1, with 7 nucleotides matching TRBD2. Germline CDR1 and CDR2: MNHEY and SMNVEV (reference sequence). Unmatched junction bases numbered 8, after V lost 6 bases and J lost 6 bases. The CDR3 sequence is 14 residues long. The CDR3 DNA reads TGTGCCAGCAGCGAATCGGGACTAATCAATGAGCAGTTCTTC. Amino acids: CASSESGLINEQFF.

This clone was detected once. The CDR3 bases are TGTGCCTGGCTACTACTCAGGGAAGGGGCCCCTGACTATGGCTACACCTTC. It specifies CAWLLLREGAPDYGYTF. V and J are TRBV30 and TRBJ1-2; D is possibly TRBD1 (5 bases). Germline lookup yields CDR1 GTSNPN and CDR2 SVGIG (reference sequence). Trimming stripped 5 bases from V and 3 bases from J, with 25 bases between. The CDR3 has 17 residues.

V is TRBV7-6 and J is TRBJ2-3, with 9 nucleotides matching TRBD1. V trimming: 4 bases; J trimming: 5 bases; junction bases outside the gene matches: 4. Germline V gives CDR1 SGHVS, CDR2 FNYEAQ. This CDR3 has 14 residues. Here the CDR3 DNA reads TGTGCCAGCAGCTCGGGACAGGGAAGAGATACGCAGTATTTT. Protein product: CASSSGQGRDTQYF.

A few counts support this clone. J is TRBJ1-1 and V is TRBV29-1; unclear D gene. The CDR3 contains 13 residues. The germline V and J ends were trimmed by 6 bases and 3 bases, with 14 bases remaining between them. Germline loops: CDR1 SQVTM, CDR2 ANQGSEA. CDR3 DNA: TGCAGCGTCAGAGGACCGGAGCACACTGAAGCTTTCTTT. Its translation is CSVRGPEHTEAFF.

This chain connects TRBV13 to TRBJ2-1; D perhaps matches TRBD2 (7 bases). Germline-derived CDR1 and CDR2 are PRHDT and FYEKMQ (reference sequence). Trimming took 10 bases from V and 7 from J, leaving 20 bases between them. This CDR3 spans 14 amino acids. The CDR3 reads CATLGGAGWNEQFF. CDR3 coding DNA: TGTGCCACCTTAGGGGGGGCGGGTTGGAATGAGCAGTTCTTC.

This clone was counted between two and nine times. The chain couples TRBV2 to TRBJ2-1; no clear D gene. This CDR3 contains 14 residues. CDR1 and CDR2 from the germline V gene are SNHLY and FYNNEI. The V end was cut by 6 bases, the J end by 5 bases, with 14 bases between. The CDR3, as DNA: TGTGCCAGCAGGATCCCTAGACCGGACAATGAGCAGTTCTTC. Its translation is CASRIPRPDNEQFF.

The rearrangement joins TRBV4-2 to TRBJ2-7, with a tentative D call TRBD2 (6 bases). V was trimmed by 0 bases and J by 2 bases, leaving 17 bases between them. Germline lookup yields CDR1 LGHNA and CDR2 YNFKEQ. The CDR3 sequence is 17 residues long. CDR3 sequence reads: CASSQETPGTGTYEQYF. CDR3 bases: TGTGCCAGCAGCCAAGAAACACCCGGGACTGGGACCTACGAGCAGTACTTC.

The chain couples TRBV6-1 to TRBJ1-3; weak D call: TRBD1 (5 bases). Looked up from germline, CDR1 is MNHNS and CDR2 is SASEGT. The CDR3 runs 16 residues. Trimming left V 2 bases short and J 2 bases short, with 13 bases between. The CDR3 loop reads CASSEYTGGAGNTIYF. In nucleotides, the CDR3 is TGTGCCAGCAGTGAATATACTGGAGGGGCTGGAAACACCATATATTTT.

The count of this clone is one. CDR3 amino acids: CASSLSPGELFF. As DNA, the CDR3 is TGTGCCAGCAGTTTATCTCCGGGGGAGCTGTTTTTT. The V and J genes are TRBV27 and TRBJ2-2, with D hard to call. This CDR3 has 12 amino acids. Germline assignment: CDR1 MNHEY and CDR2 SMNVEV (reference sequence). Trimming removed 0 bases from V and 8 bases from J, with 4 bases in between.

The rearrangement uses TRBV7-6 and TRBJ2-3, with D possibly TRBD2 on 6 matching bases. The CDR3 contains 13 residues. Germline CDR1 SGHVS, CDR2 FNYEAQ. Deletions cut 2 bases from V and 5 bases from J, with 8 bases between. CDR3 sequence: CASSLLGGDTQYF. DNA for the CDR3: TGTGCCAGCAGCTTACTCGGGGGAGATACGCAGTATTTT.